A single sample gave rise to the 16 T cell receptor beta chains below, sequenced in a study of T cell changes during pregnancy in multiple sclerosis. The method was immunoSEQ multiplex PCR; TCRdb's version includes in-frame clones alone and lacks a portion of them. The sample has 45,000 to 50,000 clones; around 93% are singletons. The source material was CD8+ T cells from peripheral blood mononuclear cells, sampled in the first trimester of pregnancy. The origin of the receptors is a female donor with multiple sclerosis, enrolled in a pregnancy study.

The CDR3 DNA reads TGCGCCAGCAGCCAAGAAGGGACAGGGAGGGAGCAGTTCTTC. Amino acid sequence: CASSQEGTGREQFF. The chain uses TRBV4-1 and TRBJ2-1, with 9 nucleotides matching TRBD1. The V segment lost 0 bases and the J segment 10 bases; nucleotides outside the gene matches: 4. CDR3 length: 14 residues. CDR1 and CDR2 (germline): MGHRA, YSYEKL.

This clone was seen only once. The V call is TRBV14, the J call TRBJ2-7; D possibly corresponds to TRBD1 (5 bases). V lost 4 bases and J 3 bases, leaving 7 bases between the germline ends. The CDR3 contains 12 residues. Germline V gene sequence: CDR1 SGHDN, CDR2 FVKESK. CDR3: CASSRRDYEQYF. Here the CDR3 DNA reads TGTGCCAGCAGCCGCAGGGACTACGAGCAGTACTTC.

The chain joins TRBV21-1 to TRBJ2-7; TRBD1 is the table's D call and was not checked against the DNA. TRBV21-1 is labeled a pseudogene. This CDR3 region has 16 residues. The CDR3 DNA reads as TGTGCCAGCAGCAAACCCTCCTGGGACAGCTCCTACGAGCAGTACTTC. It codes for CASSKPSWDSSYEQYF.

CDR3 sequence (DNA): TGTGCCAGCAGCCCGACTAGCGGATACCTTCATGAGCAGTTCTTC. Its protein product is CASSPTSGYLHEQFF. The chain employs TRBV7-8 and TRBJ2-1; 9 bases map to TRBD2. CDR1 and CDR2 (germline): SGHVS, FQNEAQ. This CDR3 has 15 residues. V lost 5 bases and J lost 8; bases outside the gene matches: 10.

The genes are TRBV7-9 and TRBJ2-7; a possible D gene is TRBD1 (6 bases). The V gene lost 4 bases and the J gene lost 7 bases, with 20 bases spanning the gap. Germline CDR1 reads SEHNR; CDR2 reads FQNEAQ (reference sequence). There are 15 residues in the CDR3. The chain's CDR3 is CASSSGRGNIWEQYF. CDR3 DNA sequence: TGTGCCAGCAGCTCGGGCAGGGGAAACATCTGGGAGCAGTACTTC.

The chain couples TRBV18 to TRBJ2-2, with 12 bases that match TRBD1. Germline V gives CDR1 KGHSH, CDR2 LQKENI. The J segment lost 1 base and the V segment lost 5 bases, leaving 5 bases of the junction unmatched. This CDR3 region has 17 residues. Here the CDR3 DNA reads TGTGCCAGCTCATCCCGGGACAGGGGGCTGAACACCGGGGAGCTGTTTTTT. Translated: CASSSRDRGLNTGELFF.

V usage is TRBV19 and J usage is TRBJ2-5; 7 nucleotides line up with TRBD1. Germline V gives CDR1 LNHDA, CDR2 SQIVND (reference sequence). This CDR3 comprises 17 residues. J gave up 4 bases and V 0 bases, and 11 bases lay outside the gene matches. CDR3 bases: TGTGCCAGTAGTATAGATAGTGACAACAGGGGTGTAGAGACCCAGTACTTC. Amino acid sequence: CASSIDSDNRGVETQYF.

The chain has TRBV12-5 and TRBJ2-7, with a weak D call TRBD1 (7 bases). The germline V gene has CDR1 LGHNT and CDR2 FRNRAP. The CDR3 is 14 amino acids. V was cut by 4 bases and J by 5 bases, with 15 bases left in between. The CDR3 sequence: CASGWGDSINEQYF. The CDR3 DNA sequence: TGTGCTAGTGGTTGGGGGGACAGCATTAACGAGCAGTACTTC.

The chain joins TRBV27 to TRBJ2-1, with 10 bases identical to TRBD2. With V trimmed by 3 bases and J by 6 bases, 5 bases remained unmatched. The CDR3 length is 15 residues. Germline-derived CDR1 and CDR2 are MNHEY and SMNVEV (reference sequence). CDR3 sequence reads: CASSFGLAGVNEQFF. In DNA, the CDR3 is TGTGCCAGCAGTTTTGGTCTAGCGGGAGTCAATGAGCAGTTCTTC.

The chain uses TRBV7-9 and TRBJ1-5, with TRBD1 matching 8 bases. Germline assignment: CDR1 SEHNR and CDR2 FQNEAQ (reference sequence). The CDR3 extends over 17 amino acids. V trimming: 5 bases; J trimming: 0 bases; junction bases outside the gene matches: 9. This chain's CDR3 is CASSNTGGPYSNQPQHF. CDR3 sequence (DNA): TGTGCCAGCAGCAACACAGGGGGACCATATAGCAATCAGCCCCAGCATTTT.

The CDR3 DNA sequence: TGTGCCAGCAGGGTCAGGGGGTATAGTGATGAGCAGTTCTTC. Translating it yields CASRVRGYSDEQFF. This chain joins TRBV27 and TRBJ2-1; 7 bases are a match to TRBD1. V was pared by 6 bases and J by 8 bases, with 10 bases of the junction left unmatched. The CDR3 consists of 14 residues. Germline values: CDR1 MNHEY, CDR2 SMNVEV (reference sequence).

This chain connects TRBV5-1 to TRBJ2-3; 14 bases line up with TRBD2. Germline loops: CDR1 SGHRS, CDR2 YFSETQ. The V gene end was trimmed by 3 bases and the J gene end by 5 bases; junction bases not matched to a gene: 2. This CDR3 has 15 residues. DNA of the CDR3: TGCGCCAGCAGCTGGGGACTAGCGGGGGAAGATACGCAGTATTTT. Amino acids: CASSWGLAGEDTQYF.

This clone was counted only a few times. In nucleotides, the CDR3 is TGTGCCAGTAGTATAATGGCTAGCGGGGGGGCAGGCACAGATACGCAGTATTTT. Translated: CASSIMASGGAGTDTQYF. The rearrangement uses TRBV19 and TRBJ2-3, with 12 bases that match TRBD2. The length of the CDR3 is 18 residues. Per the germline V gene, CDR1 is LNHDA and CDR2 is SQIVND (reference sequence). Trimming at V came to 2 bases and at J to 1 base, leaving 7 bases not matched to a gene.

This CDR3 is CARGAYGYTF. CDR3 sequence (DNA): TGTGCCAGGGGGGCTTATGGCTACACCTTC. V gene TRBV2 combines with J gene TRBJ1-2; D might be TRBD1 (6 bases). The CDR3 is 10 residues long. Per the germline V gene, CDR1 is SNHLY and CDR2 is FYNNEI. V was clipped by 9 bases and J by 5 bases, with 7 bases between them.

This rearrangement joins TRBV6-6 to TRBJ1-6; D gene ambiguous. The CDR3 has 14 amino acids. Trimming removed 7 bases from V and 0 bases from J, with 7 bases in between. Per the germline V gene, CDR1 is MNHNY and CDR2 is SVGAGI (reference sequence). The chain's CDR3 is CASTDNSYNSPLHF. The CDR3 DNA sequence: TGTGCCAGCACAGACAACTCCTATAATTCACCCCTCCACTTT.

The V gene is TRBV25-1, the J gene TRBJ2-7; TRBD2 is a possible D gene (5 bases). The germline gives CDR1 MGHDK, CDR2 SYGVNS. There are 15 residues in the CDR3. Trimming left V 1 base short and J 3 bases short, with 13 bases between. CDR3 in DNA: TGTGCCAGCAGTGAATGGAATAGCGCATACTACGAGCAGTACTTC. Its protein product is CASSEWNSAYYEQYF.